The present T cell receptor (beta chain) was sequenced within a study of blood T cells in healthy people across ages. This clonotype showed up just a few times. The germline gives CDR1 SEHNR, CDR2 FQNEAQ (reference sequence). The CDR3 is 14 residues long. Losses at the gene ends were 1 base for V and 11 bases for J; bases not matched to a gene: 8. The use of a sample-barcoded 5' primer and a J-beta primer mix characterized a second PCR of 7 to 11 cycles. MiXCR, run by TCRdb on the 5' RACE reads, gives a single entry per CDR3 protein. The table records around 970,000 distinct CDR3 sequences, 45% to 60% of them present only once.

This receptor was obtained from a woman aged 60-75 years in good health. The chain couples TRBV7-9 to TRBJ2-4, with TRBD1 identical over 7 bases. The sequenced sample was blood. CDR3 nucleotides: TGTGCCAGCAGCTTAGGAGGGGGCCTACGTCTTCAGTACTTC. Translated, it gives CASSLGGGLRLQYF.